This T cell receptor (beta chain) was sequenced during a study of identifying expanded T cells in peripheral blood. Measured with immunoSEQ multiplex PCR; TCRdb has only the in-frame clones, and not every one. The table includes tens of thousands of clones, about 80% detected once. With 2 bases removed from V and 11 bases from J, the gap between germline ends came to 7 bases. The germline gives CDR1 SGHVS, CDR2 FNYEAQ. This CDR3 contains 11 residues. This clone was counted once. Antigen specificity is unknown. During the collection period, no donor immune events like infections were recorded. Study-level results: About 1.2 clones differed between technical replicates, versus around 15 and 18 over time.

This sequence originates from a person aged 18 to 75 in good health. What was sequenced was blood. V is TRBV7-6 and J is TRBJ2-1; either TRBD1 or TRBD2 may supply D (5 bases each). This CDR3 reads CASSLWGKQFF. In nucleotides, the CDR3 is TGTGCCAGCAGCTTATGGGGGAAGCAGTTCTTC.